This T cell receptor beta chain was captured in a study of blood T cell repertoires in COVID-19. Study details: Samples came from the United States, Italy and Spain, spanning acute and convalescent COVID-19. T cells, B-cell-depleted T cells, or PBMCs provided the cDNA or gDNA that served as material.

Generated by immunoSEQ multiplex PCR, the TCRdb table keeps only in-frame clones and is missing some. The sample consists of approximately 240,000 clones, 90% to 95% of them appearing once. The participants were between roughly 18 and 90 years old and came from fewer than 25 US areas. The recovered donors of Cohort 3 showed two negative PCRs, clearance, or symptom resolution. Germline values: CDR1 SGHRS, CDR2 YFSETQ. CDR3 size: 16 residues. J was trimmed by 5 bases and V by 0 bases; bases with no gene match: 3. This sequence joins TRBV5-1 and TRBJ2-7; 15 positions match TRBD2. The sequenced material came from PBMCs or T cells enriched from blood (not recorded which). The sequence was collected from a woman aged 18-29 years who had recovered from COVID-19. The CDR3 here is CASSLGTSGGAHEQYF. In DNA form, the CDR3 reads TGCGCCAGCAGCTTGGGGACTAGCGGGGGGGCCCACGAGCAGTACTTC.